These 6 T cell receptor beta chains originate from one sample sequenced in a study of T cell responses to AZD1222 COVID-19 vaccine. This table comes from immunoSEQ multiplex PCR, and its TCRdb copy is limited to in-frame clones, with some not included. Of 90,000 to 120,000 clones detected, under 95% appear once; the ten largest clones hold 22%. The sample here was peripheral blood, taken on day 0 of AZD1222 vaccination. These receptors all come from an adult in good health.

The V and J genes are TRBV27 and TRBJ2-7; 9 bases fit TRBD1. Per germline, CDR1 MNHEY and CDR2 SMNVEV (reference sequence). The V segment lost 5 bases and the J segment 3 bases; nucleotides outside the gene matches: 8. CDR3 length: 15 residues. CDR3 loop: CASSRGGQGIYEQYF. The CDR3 DNA reads TGTGCCAGCAGTCGCGGGGGACAGGGTATCTACGAGCAGTACTTC.

The rearrangement uses TRBV6-5 and TRBJ1-1; D might be TRBD1 (5 bases). V lost 5 bases, J lost 6 bases, and 19 bases lay in between. The CDR3 totals 15 residues. Germline CDR1 and CDR2: MNHEY and SVGAGI. CDR3 sequence: CASSSPRGGDSEAFF. The CDR3 DNA follows: TGTGCCAGCAGTAGCCCAAGGGGAGGCGACTCTGAAGCTTTCTTT.

The gene calls are TRBV19 and TRBJ1-1, with D perhaps TRBD1 (5 bases). The CDR3 extends over 15 amino acids. CDR1 LNHDA and CDR2 SQIVND come from the germline V gene (reference sequence). V dropped 4 bases and J dropped 5 bases, with 17 bases sitting between them. CDR3 sequence: CASSNPQGGGTEAFF. DNA of the CDR3: TGTGCCAGTAGTAACCCCCAGGGCGGGGGGACTGAAGCTTTCTTT. Together with reference TRBV19 and TRBJ1-1, the CDR3 gives the full variable domain: DGGITQSPKYLFRKEGQNVTLSCEQNLNHDAMYWYRQDPGQGLRLIYYSQIVNDFQKGDIAEGYSVSREKKESFPLTVTSAQKNPTAFYLCASSNPQGGGTEAFFGQGTRLTVV.

The genes are TRBV25-1 and TRBJ1-2, with TRBD1 matching over 8 bases. The germline gives CDR1 MGHDK, CDR2 SYGVNS. V lost 5 bases to trimming and J lost 7 bases; unmatched junction nucleotides: 6. CDR3 length: 13 amino acids. This chain's CDR3 is CASSPADRGGYTF. In nucleotides, the CDR3 is TGTGCCAGCAGTCCCGCTGACAGGGGTGGCTACACCTTC.

The chain links TRBV6-5 to TRBJ1-1; 7 bases fit TRBD1. V was clipped by 10 bases and J by 3 bases; unmatched bases: 5. Germline V lookup: CDR1 MNHEY, CDR2 SVGAGI. This CDR3 spans 12 amino acids. Written as DNA, the CDR3 is TGTGCCATTTCAGGGGGGTACACTGAAGCTTTCTTT. It codes for CAISGGYTEAFF.

The rearrangement joins TRBV10-3 to TRBJ2-5; 14 positions agree with TRBD2. This CDR3 spans 17 amino acids. Unmatched junction bases numbered 6, after V lost 6 bases and J lost 0 bases. Germline CDR1 and CDR2: ENHRY and SYGVKD. The CDR3 is CAIRPGLAGANQETQYF. The CDR3 nucleotides read TGTGCCATCAGGCCGGGACTAGCGGGGGCGAACCAAGAGACCCAGTACTTC.